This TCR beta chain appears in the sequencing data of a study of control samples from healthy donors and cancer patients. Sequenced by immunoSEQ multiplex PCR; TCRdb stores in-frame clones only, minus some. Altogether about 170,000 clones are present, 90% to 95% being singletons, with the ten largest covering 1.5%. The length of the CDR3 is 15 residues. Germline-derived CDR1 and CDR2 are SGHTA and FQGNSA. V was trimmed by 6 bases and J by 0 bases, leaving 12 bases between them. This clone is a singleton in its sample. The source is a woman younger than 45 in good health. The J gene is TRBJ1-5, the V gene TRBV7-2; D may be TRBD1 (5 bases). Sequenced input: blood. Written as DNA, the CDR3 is TGTGCCAGCAGACCGGGACTTAATAGCAATCAGCCCCAGCATTTT. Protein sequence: CASRPGLNSNQPQHF.